The next 7 T cell receptor beta chains were all read from a single sample in a study of cytomegalovirus exposure and HLA in healthy donors. The PCR was carried out with 60 Vbeta primers and 13 Jbeta primers. Profiled with immunoSEQ multiplex PCR; TCRdb holds only in-frame clones, not every one. The repertoire holds some 190,000 clones, with roughly four fifths as singletons. The sample comprised PBMCs. These receptors came from a young man in good health and CMV-seronegative.

The chain links TRBV2 to TRBJ2-4, with D uncertain. The CDR3 totals 13 residues. Trimming took 11 bases from V and 4 from J, leaving 15 bases between them. From germline, CDR1 is SNHLY and CDR2 FYNNEI. The CDR3: CAWRWAAKNIQYF. CDR3 sequence (DNA): TGTGCCTGGCGCTGGGCCGCGAAAAACATTCAGTACTTC.

The gene calls are TRBV12-5 and TRBJ2-7; 7 bases are a match to TRBD1. CDR3 length: 14 amino acids. Germline V lookup: CDR1 LGHNT, CDR2 FRNRAP. V shed 2 bases and J 2 bases; nucleotides not matched to a gene: 3. The CDR3 bases are TGTGCTAGTGGTTTGCGGCAGGGGGCCTACGAGCAGTACTTC. Its translation is CASGLRQGAYEQYF.

This sequence joins TRBV12-5 and TRBJ2-1; 14 bases map to TRBD2. The CDR3 sequence is 13 residues long. CDR1 is LGHNT and CDR2 is FRNRAP in the germline V gene. The CDR3 protein is CVPRGLAGGQQFF. The CDR3 DNA reads as TGTGTCCCAAGAGGACTAGCGGGGGGTCAGCAGTTCTTC.

The chain uses TRBV6-6 and TRBJ2-1, with 7 positions matching TRBD2. The germline V gene has CDR1 MNHNY and CDR2 SVGAGI (reference sequence). This CDR3 spans 15 amino acids. Trimming removed 8 bases from V and 2 bases from J; junction bases left unmatched: 9. The DNA for the CDR3 is TGTGCCAGCGAGGGAGGGCGCGGCACCTACAATGAGCAGTTCTTC. It yields the protein CASEGGRGTYNEQFF.

The gene calls are TRBV4-3 and TRBJ2-5; no clear D gene. V was clipped by 0 bases and J by 5 bases, with 10 bases between them. From germline, CDR1 is LGHNA and CDR2 YSLEER. This CDR3 has 14 amino acids. As DNA, the CDR3 is TGCGCCAGCAGCCAAGATTTTCCCCCGGAGACCCAGTACTTC. This translates into CASSQDFPPETQYF.

This sequence joins TRBV29-1 and TRBJ2-7; the match to TRBD1 covers 10 bases. This CDR3 has 14 amino acids. Looked up from germline, CDR1 is SQVTM and CDR2 is ANQGSEA. J gave up 2 bases and V 4 bases, and 5 bases lay outside the gene matches. CDR3 in amino acids: CSVALGQGTYEQYF. Here the CDR3 DNA reads TGCAGCGTTGCATTGGGACAGGGGACCTACGAGCAGTACTTC.

This clone came up once. The chain is built from TRBV2 and TRBJ1-1; D is unresolved. Germline V gene data show CDR1 as SNHLY and CDR2 as FYNNEI. The V and J ends lost 6 bases and 0 bases respectively, with 11 bases between them. The CDR3 is 14 amino acids. CDR3 residues: CASRWGGLNTEAFF. The CDR3 DNA is TGTGCCAGCAGGTGGGGAGGGTTGAACACTGAAGCTTTCTTT.